Each of the 26 T cell receptor beta chains below was sequenced from the same sample in a study of cytomegalovirus exposure and HLA in healthy donors. TCRdb's copy holds only in-frame clones and misses some; the assay was immunoSEQ multiplex PCR. Among under 200,000 clones listed, 80% to 90% were seen once. The source material was PBMCs. The receptors shown here come from a woman aged 18-29 years in good health and CMV-seronegative.

CDR3 DNA: TGTGCCAGCAGCTTATACTCTAGCGGGGGCACAGATACGCAGTATTTT. Amino acids: CASSLYSSGGTDTQYF. This rearrangement joins TRBV7-2 to TRBJ2-3, with 9 bases matching TRBD2. The germline gives CDR1 SGHTA, CDR2 FQGNSA. The junction had 4 bases not matched to a gene; V was cut back by 2 bases and J by 1 base. The CDR3 has 16 amino acids.

The CDR3 loop reads CASGGAGNNEQFF. As DNA, the CDR3 is TGCGCCAGCGGGGGGGCCGGGAACAATGAGCAGTTCTTC. The chain employs TRBV5-1 and TRBJ2-1, with a weak D call TRBD2 (7 bases). Per germline, CDR1 SGHRS and CDR2 YFSETQ. The CDR3 contains 13 residues. The ends were cut back, 7 bases at V and 5 bases at J, with 13 bases in the middle.

The rearrangement uses TRBV14 and TRBJ2-7; a possible D gene is TRBD1 (5 bases). This CDR3 is built from 16 residues. The germline gives CDR1 SGHDN, CDR2 FVKESK. Deletions cut 0 bases from V and 2 bases from J, with 14 bases between. The CDR3 DNA follows: TGTGCCAGCAGCCAAGATCCAGGGTTTCGTCCCTACGAGCAGTACTTC. Protein sequence: CASSQDPGFRPYEQYF.

This chain links TRBV19 with TRBJ2-2; tentatively, D is TRBD2 (6 bases). Germline CDR1 and CDR2: LNHDA and SQIVND (reference sequence). With 4 bases removed from V and 3 bases from J, the gap between germline ends came to 9 bases. This CDR3 region has 14 residues. CDR3 nucleotide sequence: TGTGCCAGTAGTAGCCGGAGGGACACCGGGGAGCTGTTTTTT. Encoded protein: CASSSRRDTGELFF.

The rearrangement joins TRBV10-3 to TRBJ1-2; TRBD1 matches at 7 bases. After removal of 6 bases from V and 8 bases from J, the junction contained 18 bases not matched to a gene. This CDR3 region has 16 residues. Germline lookup yields CDR1 ENHRY and CDR2 SYGVKD. CDR3 sequence: CAIRIVEEQGNEGYTF. The CDR3 DNA is TGTGCCATCAGAATAGTGGAGGAACAGGGGAACGAGGGCTACACCTTC.

The chain links TRBV25-1 to TRBJ2-3; TRBD1 is a possible D gene (6 bases). The CDR3 extends over 16 amino acids. The V end lost 5 bases, the J end lost 1 base, and 16 bases lay between the germline ends. Germline V gives CDR1 MGHDK, CDR2 SYGVNS. The CDR3 reads CASSWGTGPGTDTQYF. In nucleotides, the CDR3 is TGTGCCAGCAGTTGGGGAACAGGGCCCGGCACAGATACGCAGTATTTT.

V gene TRBV4-2 combines with J gene TRBJ1-1; TRBD1 aligns across 9 bases. The CDR3 consists of 17 residues. Germline values: CDR1 LGHNA, CDR2 YNFKEQ. The V and J ends lost 0 bases and 3 bases, in that order; junction bases with no gene match: 8. CDR3: CASSQDIPGQGDTEAFF. CDR3 DNA: TGTGCCAGCAGCCAAGATATCCCGGGACAGGGTGACACTGAAGCTTTCTTT.

The chain has TRBV19 and TRBJ1-1, with TRBD1 identical over 8 bases. Looked up from germline, CDR1 is LNHDA and CDR2 is SQIVND (reference sequence). The CDR3 totals 14 residues. The J segment lost 1 base and the V segment lost 7 bases, leaving 5 bases of the junction unmatched. The CDR3: CASIWGTGNTEAFF. In nucleotides, the CDR3 is TGTGCCAGTATTTGGGGGACAGGGAACACTGAAGCTTTCTTT.

This chain connects TRBV10-3 to TRBJ1-2, with D unclear. V was shortened by 4 bases and J by 7 bases, with 10 bases between the two germline ends. CDR3 length equals 12 residues. Germline V gives CDR1 ENHRY, CDR2 SYGVKD. CDR3 residues: CAISGGDSGYTF. The CDR3 region has the DNA TGTGCCATCAGTGGTGGTGATAGTGGCTACACCTTC.

This chain links TRBV5-1 with TRBJ2-3; D unclear. The CDR3 contains 13 residues. The V gene's germline CDR1 is SGHRS and CDR2 YFSETQ. Between the trimmed V and J ends, which lost 2 bases and 0 bases, there was a span of 4 bases. The CDR3 coding sequence is TGCGCCAGCAGCTTAACTAGCACAGATACGCAGTATTTT. It specifies CASSLTSTDTQYF. Using reference TRBV5-1 and TRBJ2-3 for the parts outside the CDR3, the full variable domain is KAGVTQTPRYLIKTRGQQVTLSCSPISGHRSVSWYQQTPGQGLQFLFEYFSETQRNKGNFPGRFSGRQFSNSRSEMNVSTLELGDSALYLCASSLTSTDTQYFGPGTRLTVL.

The V gene is TRBV27, the J gene TRBJ1-2; tentatively, D is TRBD1 (5 bases). Per the germline V gene, CDR1 is MNHEY and CDR2 is SMNVEV (reference sequence). V was trimmed by 2 bases and J by 8 bases, leaving 18 bases between them. This CDR3 comprises 15 residues. This chain's CDR3 is CASSLAPPGLYGYTF. The CDR3 DNA follows: TGTGCCAGCAGTTTAGCTCCCCCAGGGTTGTACGGCTACACCTTC.

This chain uses TRBV4-1 with TRBJ1-1; unclear D gene. Germline lookup yields CDR1 MGHRA and CDR2 YSYEKL. Trimming left V 1 base short and J 0 bases short, with 12 bases between. The CDR3 loop spans 16 amino acids. The CDR3 bases are TGCGCCAGCAGCCAAGTATCGAGAGGGCTGAACACTGAAGCTTTCTTT. Its translation is CASSQVSRGLNTEAFF.

The chain combines TRBV7-6 with TRBJ2-7, with D possibly TRBD1 on 6 matching bases. The germline V gene encodes CDR1 SGHVS and CDR2 FNYEAQ. The CDR3 loop spans 12 amino acids. Trimming removed 4 bases at V and 7 bases at J, with 11 bases between. CDR3 loop: CASSSQGEEQYF. The CDR3 DNA sequence: TGTGCCAGCAGCTCACAGGGTGAAGAGCAGTACTTC.

The chain links TRBV5-1 to TRBJ1-1; tentative D call: TRBD1 (6 bases). The CDR3 sequence is 12 residues long. The germline V gene encodes CDR1 SGHRS and CDR2 YFSETQ. The germline V and J ends were trimmed by 4 bases and 8 bases, with 12 bases remaining between them. CDR3 residues: CASSALRGEAFF. CDR3 sequence (DNA): TGCGCCAGCAGCGCGTTAAGGGGGGAAGCTTTCTTT.

V gene TRBV6-1 combines with J gene TRBJ1-2, with D possibly matching TRBD1 (5 bases). The germline V gene has CDR1 MNHNS and CDR2 SASEGT. V was pared by 3 bases and J by 4 bases, with 15 bases between. The CDR3 sequence is 15 residues long. The CDR3 region is CASSDHQGGGYGYTF. DNA for the CDR3: TGTGCCAGCAGTGACCACCAGGGAGGTGGCTATGGCTACACCTTC.

The V call is TRBV2, the J call TRBJ2-5; D is undetermined. V dropped 6 bases and J dropped 5 bases, with 16 bases sitting between them. From germline, CDR1 is SNHLY and CDR2 FYNNEI. This CDR3 is 14 amino acids long. CDR3 sequence reads: CASRADRSSETQYF. For the CDR3, the DNA is TGTGCCAGCAGAGCAGATAGGAGCTCGGAGACCCAGTACTTC.

This chain uses TRBV5-1 with TRBJ1-2; tentative D call: TRBD1 (6 bases). This CDR3 comprises 14 residues. V lost 4 bases, J lost 4 bases, and 14 bases lay in between. Germline CDR1 is SGHRS and CDR2 is YFSETQ. CDR3: CASSPRQDVYGYTF. The CDR3 DNA reads TGCGCCAGCAGCCCACGACAGGATGTCTATGGCTACACCTTC.

The chain joins TRBV15 to TRBJ1-2, with TRBD1 matching over 9 bases. The V gene end was trimmed by 1 base and the J gene end by 2 bases; junction bases not matched to a gene: 5. The germline V gene encodes CDR1 LNHNV and CDR2 YYDKDF (reference sequence). The CDR3 extends over 16 amino acids. The CDR3 loop is CATSRAQGAWNYGYTF. In DNA, the CDR3 is TGTGCCACCAGCAGAGCACAGGGGGCTTGGAACTATGGCTACACCTTC.

V usage is TRBV4-3 and J usage is TRBJ2-1, with 10 positions matching TRBD1. Germline V gene sequence: CDR1 LGHNA, CDR2 YSLEER. J was trimmed by 9 bases and V by 5 bases; bases with no gene match: 10. The CDR3 consists of 15 residues. CDR3 loop: CASSARATGGSEQFF. The CDR3 coding sequence is TGCGCCAGCAGCGCAAGGGCGACAGGGGGCAGTGAGCAGTTCTTC.

Written as DNA, the CDR3 is TGTGCCACCAGCAGAGCGGGGTACCCTGGGGCCAACGTCCTGACTTTC. Its translation is CATSRAGYPGANVLTF. The chain carries TRBV15 and TRBJ2-6; possibly TRBD2 for D (5 bases). The length of the CDR3 is 16 residues. The V end was cut by 1 base, the J end by 2 bases, with 9 bases between. CDR1 LNHNV and CDR2 YYDKDF come from the germline V gene (reference sequence).

The V call is TRBV5-4, the J call TRBJ1-6; no firm D call. The germline V and J ends were trimmed by 4 bases and 9 bases, with 20 bases remaining between them. The CDR3 extends over 16 amino acids. CDR1 and CDR2 from the germline V gene are SGHNT and YYREEE (reference sequence). In nucleotides, the CDR3 is TGTGCCAGCAGCCCCACGGGAACCGGGAACGGTTCACCCCTCCACTTT. The encoded protein is CASSPTGTGNGSPLHF.

The gene calls are TRBV19 and TRBJ1-2, with 7 positions matching TRBD1. The CDR3 covers 15 residues. Germline CDR1 and CDR2: LNHDA and SQIVND (reference sequence). Germline trimming cut 5 bases from V and 3 bases from J; bases unmatched to any gene: 9. CDR3 sequence reads: CASSPVRQGDYGYTF. The CDR3 nucleotides are TGTGCCAGTAGTCCCGTGAGACAGGGAGACTATGGCTACACCTTC.

The V and J genes are TRBV5-1 and TRBJ2-1; TRBD2 matches 9 bases. V trimming: 1 base; J trimming: 3 bases; junction bases outside the gene matches: 2. Germline CDR1 and CDR2: SGHRS and YFSETQ. The CDR3 length is 15 residues. This CDR3 reads CASSLTSGFYNEQFF. The CDR3 DNA reads TGCGCCAGCAGCTTGACTAGCGGGTTCTACAATGAGCAGTTCTTC.

The V and J genes are TRBV6-5 and TRBJ1-1, with D perhaps matching TRBD1 (6 bases). Trimming shortened V by 6 bases and J by 0 bases, and 11 bases separated the two germline ends. CDR1 and CDR2 (germline): MNHEY, SVGAGI. The CDR3 has 14 residues. The CDR3 DNA follows: TGTGCCAGCAGGTACCGACAGGTGAACACTGAAGCTTTCTTT. This gives the protein CASRYRQVNTEAFF.

V is TRBV25-1 and J is TRBJ1-3; D is perhaps TRBD1 (5 bases). The V gene lost 7 bases and the J gene lost 3 bases, with 19 bases spanning the gap. CDR3 length: 16 amino acids. From germline, CDR1 is MGHDK and CDR2 SYGVNS. DNA for the CDR3: TGTGCCAGCACAACACAGGTCGAAGGAGTTGGAAACACCATATATTTT. Its protein product is CASTTQVEGVGNTIYF.

Here the CDR3 DNA reads TGTGCCAGCCAATATTGGGCTAGCGGAAAAGAGACCCAGTACTTC. This encodes CASQYWASGKETQYF. The chain carries TRBV6-5 and TRBJ2-5; 7 positions agree with TRBD2. Germline V gene data show CDR1 as MNHEY and CDR2 as SVGAGI. The CDR3 length is 15 residues. J was trimmed by 3 bases and V by 8 bases; bases with no gene match: 12.